Listed below are T cell receptor beta chains from one sample, sequenced in a study of tumor-infiltrating lymphocytes in oesophageal squamous cell carcinoma. TCRdb itself ran the PCR reads through MiXCR, one entry per CDR3 protein. The sample holds some 14,000 distinct CDR3 sequences, 40% to 60% seen once. Sequenced sample: blood. Receptor source: a male donor with esophageal squamous cell carcinoma. CDR3s include the opening cysteine and the closing phenylalanine or tryptophan. D genes are given only for firm matches. Clone size is stated in some rows and not others, as once, few, many or a class when expanded.

abundance	len	j_gene	d_gene	v_gene	CDR3aa	CDR3nt
-	15	TRBJ2-3	TRBD2	TRBV7-2	CASSRLAGGADTQYF	TGTGCCAGCAGCCGCCTGGCGGGAGGTGCAGATACGCAGTATTTT
-	15	TRBJ1-4	-	TRBV7-2	CASSPEDGAGEKLFF	TGTGCCAGCAGCCCCGAAGACGGTGCGGGCGAAAAACTGTTTTTT
-	16	TRBJ2-5	TRBD1	TRBV7-2	CASSAYRGRGLETQYF	TGTGCCAGCAGCGCCTACAGGGGGCGCGGTCTAGAGACCCAGTACTTC
few	14	TRBJ2-3	-	TRBV7-2	CASSTTTSTDTQYF	TGTGCCAGCAGCACCACTACTAGCACAGATACGCAGTATTTT
many	15	TRBJ1-6	-	TRBV28	CASSLRGSYNSPLHF	TGTGCCAGCAGTTTGAGAGGCTCCTATAATTCACCCCTCCACTTT
few	14	TRBJ2-5	-	TRBV7-2	CASSLKAGSQTQYF	TGTGCCAGCAGCTTAAAAGCCGGGAGTCAGACCCAGTACTTC
large	12	TRBJ2-1	-	TRBV7-9	CASSPSGERQFF	TGTGCCAGCAGCCCTTCGGGAGAAAGGCAGTTCTTC
once	13	TRBJ2-5	-	TRBV27	CASSFGRSQTQYF	TGTGCCAGCAGTTTTGGCAGGTCTCAGACCCAGTACTTC
-	14	TRBJ2-7	-	TRBV5-3	CASSVKGFPTKQYF	TGTGCCAGCAGCGTTAAAGGTTTTCCTACGAAGCAGTACTTC
-	16	TRBJ2-5	TRBD1	TRBV12-3/TRBV12-4	CASSTTRGQGPETQYF	TGTGCCAGCAGTACTACTCGGGGACAGGGACCCGAGACCCAGTACTTC